These T cell receptor beta chains were read from a single sample in a study of beta chain features in type 1 diabetes. Method: immunoSEQ multiplex PCR; TCRdb's copy keeps in-frame clones and lacks some. The sample contains around 650,000 clones, 9.5% to 15% of which appear only once. The sequenced material came from naive CD4+ T cells from blood. The receptors originated from a young man with type 1 diabetes. Both conserved end residues are part of each CDR3.

V gene: TRBV6-5
CDR3 length: 15
CDR3 protein: CASSYSPGSEETQYF

V gene: TRBV28
CDR3 length: 13
CDR3 protein: CASSPPVTYEQYF

V gene: TRBV11-2
CDR3 length: 14
CDR3 protein: CASSLVQGNYEQYF

V gene: TRBV25-1
CDR3 length: 15
CDR3 protein: CASSEYEGANEKLFF

V gene: TRBV5-4
CDR3 length: 15
CDR3 protein: CASSLERQGLVEQFF

V gene: TRBV7-9
CDR3 length: 13
CDR3 protein: CASSSTGTDTQYF

V gene: TRBV7-6
CDR3 length: 16
CDR3 protein: CASSSLLGRRGEKLFF

V gene: TRBV18
CDR3 length: 12
CDR3 protein: CASSPAEETQYF

V gene: TRBV11-3
CDR3 length: 15
CDR3 protein: CASSSRTGGTGELFF

V gene: TRBV5-6
CDR3 length: 17
CDR3 protein: CASSLSSSGHMNTEAFF

V gene: TRBV5-6
CDR3 length: 14
CDR3 protein: CASSYTGGNQPQHF

V gene: TRBV7-2
CDR3 length: 14
CDR3 protein: CASSLVTEYNEQFF

V gene: TRBV30
CDR3 length: 14
CDR3 protein: CAWSALEGYQPQHF

V gene: TRBV7-8
CDR3 length: 15
CDR3 protein: CASSPQVGAHYEQYF

V gene: TRBV2
CDR3 length: 14
CDR3 protein: CASSARATNEKLFF

V gene: TRBV5-1
CDR3 length: 14
CDR3 protein: CASSSTGGLETQYF

V gene: TRBV12-5
CDR3 length: 15
CDR3 protein: CASGLVSIGNSPLHF

V gene: TRBV5-1
CDR3 length: 15
CDR3 protein: CASSLVGQIQETQYF

V gene: TRBV6-5
CDR3 length: 15
CDR3 protein: CASSYSADFHYGYTF

V gene: TRBV15
CDR3 length: 13
CDR3 protein: CATSRDKQGGLFF

V gene: TRBV9
CDR3 length: 17
CDR3 protein: CASLGSERGQPQETQYF

V gene: TRBV7-6
CDR3 length: 17
CDR3 protein: CASSWGSSGSSYNEQFF

V gene: TRBV4-1
CDR3 length: 15
CDR3 protein: CASSQGGTGGETQYF

V gene: TRBV7-3
CDR3 length: 15
CDR3 protein: CASSLSSGGRETQYF

V gene: TRBV7-9
CDR3 length: 14
CDR3 protein: CASSLGRQEGEAFF

V gene: TRBV7-2
CDR3 length: 16
CDR3 protein: CASSLVGAGLGETQYF

V gene: TRBV7-2
CDR3 length: 14
CDR3 protein: CASSSLYGTDTQYF

V gene: TRBV9
CDR3 length: 15
CDR3 protein: CASSVGEVAGETQYF